This T cell receptor beta chain was profiled in a study of human T cells and chemical hapten exposure. Study-wide background: Mostly female patients had alopecia areata, totalis or universalis. General observations from the study: The number of TCRs above 1 in 1000 frequency did not change after DPC sensitization. Versus controls, expanded TCRs had significantly more large CDR3 similarity clusters.

This clonotype was counted between two and nine times. Its antigen is not known. The time point denotes: patch test 2, 6 weeks after DPC sensitization. Noted treatment: therapeutic diphenylcyclopropenone sensitization with weekly scalp DPC. This CDR3 comprises 19 residues. From germline, CDR1 is SGHRS and CDR2 YFSETQ. V lost 1 base to trimming and J lost 4 bases; unmatched junction nucleotides: 13. A single record per CDR3 protein comes from TCRdb applying MiXCR to the RACE reads. This table has about 54,000 distinct CDR3 sequences, about 9.9% appearing once. The specimen was whole blood, collected in connection with sensitization to the hapten diphenylcyclopropenone (DPC). This sequence originates from a woman in her fifties or sixties with alopecia areata. Some clones in this sample may be carry-over from other donors' samples. V usage is TRBV5-1 and J usage is TRBJ2-1, with 11 bases lining up with TRBD2. CDR3 region: CASSLQPGRTSGSYNEQFF. The CDR3 coding sequence is TGCGCCAGCAGCTTGCAACCCGGGAGAACTAGCGGGAGTTACAATGAGCAGTTCTTC.